A selection of T cell receptor beta chains follows, all from one sample in a study of OX40 agonist ivuxolimab in advanced cancers. Sequencing used immunoSEQ multiplex PCR; TCRdb keeps in-frame clones, though not all of them. The sample includes some 68,000 clones, around 91% of them seen just once. The material sequenced was CD4+ or CD8+ T cells sorted from blood, taken in a trial of the OX40 agonist ivuxolimab. The receptors were sampled from an adult with an advanced solid tumor such as melanoma, head and neck, liver or kidney cancer. Each CDR3 is given with its conserved first and last residue. The order of the fields is clone size, V gene, J gene, D gene, CDR3 protein, CDR3 DNA. D genes are given only for firm matches. Size values are once, few and many counts, or a class for expanded clones, and some rows have none.

clone size: -; V gene: TRBV28; J gene: TRBJ1-4; D gene: -; CDR3 protein: CASSLTPGGDEKLFF; CDR3 DNA: TGTGCCAGCAGTTTGACCCCCGGAGGGGATGAAAAACTGTTTTTT
clone size: -; V gene: TRBV19; J gene: TRBJ1-5; D gene: -; CDR3 protein: CASAWGYSNQPQHF; CDR3 DNA: TGTGCCAGTGCTTGGGGATATAGCAATCAGCCCCAGCATTTT
clone size: -; V gene: TRBV9; J gene: TRBJ2-7; D gene: -; CDR3 protein: CASSVGPNAGDITYEQYF; CDR3 DNA: TGTGCCAGCAGCGTAGGCCCTAATGCAGGGGACATTACCTACGAGCAGTACTTC
clone size: -; V gene: TRBV18; J gene: TRBJ1-1; D gene: TRBD1; CDR3 protein: CATIRDRNTEAFF; CDR3 DNA: TGTGCCACCATCCGGGACAGAAACACTGAAGCTTTCTTT
clone size: -; V gene: TRBV28; J gene: TRBJ2-7; D gene: TRBD2; CDR3 protein: CASSLFLAGVGEQYF; CDR3 DNA: TGTGCCAGCAGTTTATTCCTAGCGGGAGTGGGTGAGCAGTACTTC
clone size: once; V gene: TRBV19; J gene: TRBJ1-6; D gene: -; CDR3 protein: CASSIKSIGSPLHF; CDR3 DNA: TGTGCCAGTAGTATCAAGTCTATCGGATCACCCCTCCACTTT
clone size: -; V gene: TRBV19; J gene: TRBJ2-7; D gene: -; CDR3 protein: CASSRGAGTYEQYF; CDR3 DNA: TGTGCCAGTAGCCGGGGGGCAGGGACCTACGAGCAGTACTTC
clone size: -; V gene: TRBV2; J gene: TRBJ2-6; D gene: TRBD1; CDR3 protein: CASRRGQGLSSGANVLTF; CDR3 DNA: TGTGCCAGCAGGAGGGGACAGGGTTTAAGCTCCGGGGCCAACGTCCTGACTTTC
clone size: -; V gene: TRBV10-3; J gene: TRBJ1-5; D gene: TRBD1; CDR3 protein: CAINFPPGTASNQPQHF; CDR3 DNA: TGTGCCATCAATTTCCCGCCCGGGACAGCAAGCAATCAGCCCCAGCATTTT
clone size: -; V gene: TRBV5-5; J gene: TRBJ1-1; D gene: -; CDR3 protein: CASSFSDGWAFF; CDR3 DNA: TGTGCCAGCAGCTTTTCCGACGGGTGGGCTTTCTTT
clone size: -; V gene: TRBV7-9; J gene: TRBJ2-7; D gene: -; CDR3 protein: CASSVTGGPYEQYF; CDR3 DNA: TGTGCCAGCAGCGTAACTGGGGGTCCCTACGAGCAGTACTTC
clone size: -; V gene: TRBV5-1; J gene: TRBJ1-4; D gene: -; CDR3 protein: CASRRSQQDSELFF; CDR3 DNA: TGCGCCAGCAGAAGGTCCCAGCAGGATAGCGAACTGTTTTTT
clone size: -; V gene: TRBV19; J gene: TRBJ2-2; D gene: -; CDR3 protein: CASDRATGELFF; CDR3 DNA: TGTGCCAGCGACCGGGCCACCGGGGAGCTGTTTTTT
clone size: -; V gene: TRBV28; J gene: TRBJ1-5; D gene: -; CDR3 protein: CASSLNRWADSSNQPQHF; CDR3 DNA: TGTGCCAGCAGTTTAAATCGTTGGGCAGATTCTAGCAATCAGCCCCAGCATTTT
clone size: -; V gene: TRBV5-6; J gene: TRBJ2-2; D gene: -; CDR3 protein: CASSLGPANTGELFF; CDR3 DNA: TGTGCCAGCAGCTTGGGACCAGCGAACACCGGGGAGCTGTTTTTT
clone size: -; V gene: TRBV10-2; J gene: TRBJ1-5; D gene: -; CDR3 protein: CASSEWGPGNQPQHF; CDR3 DNA: TGCGCCAGCAGTGAGTGGGGCCCGGGCAATCAGCCCCAGCATTTT
clone size: -; V gene: TRBV28; J gene: TRBJ1-1; D gene: -; CDR3 protein: CASPPTGGRGNTEAFF; CDR3 DNA: TGTGCCTCTCCTCCGACGGGGGGGAGGGGAAACACTGAAGCTTTCTTT
clone size: -; V gene: TRBV5-1; J gene: TRBJ1-4; D gene: -; CDR3 protein: CASSRDSATNEKLFF; CDR3 DNA: TGCGCCAGCAGCCGCGACAGCGCAACTAATGAAAAACTGTTTTTT
clone size: -; V gene: TRBV13; J gene: TRBJ2-7; D gene: -; CDR3 protein: CASSTATEIPYEQYF; CDR3 DNA: TGTGCCAGCAGCACCGCTACAGAAATCCCCTACGAGCAGTACTTC
clone size: -; V gene: TRBV28; J gene: TRBJ1-2; D gene: -; CDR3 protein: CASSSVTNYGYTF; CDR3 DNA: TGTGCCAGCAGCTCCGTAACTAACTATGGCTACACCTTC
clone size: -; V gene: TRBV23-1; J gene: TRBJ1-4; D gene: -; CDR3 protein: CASSQSPGGQRLTNEKLFF; CDR3 DNA: TGCGCCAGCAGTCAATCGCCGGGCGGGCAGCGTCTCACTAATGAAAAACTGTTTTTT
clone size: -; V gene: TRBV5-4; J gene: TRBJ1-6; D gene: -; CDR3 protein: CASSLWQGNSPLHF; CDR3 DNA: TGTGCCAGCAGCTTGTGGCAGGGTAATTCACCCCTCCACTTT
clone size: -; V gene: TRBV28; J gene: TRBJ2-7; D gene: TRBD2; CDR3 protein: CASTGLAGPYEQYF; CDR3 DNA: TGTGCCAGCACCGGACTAGCGGGACCCTACGAGCAGTACTTC
clone size: -; V gene: TRBV7-9; J gene: TRBJ2-7; D gene: TRBD2; CDR3 protein: CASSLGLAENILYEQYF; CDR3 DNA: TGTGCCAGCAGCTTAGGGCTAGCGGAGAACATTTTATACGAGCAGTACTTC
clone size: once; V gene: TRBV7-3; J gene: TRBJ2-3; D gene: TRBD1; CDR3 protein: CASSRGGSSTDTQYF; CDR3 DNA: TGTGCCAGCAGCCGAGGGGGCTCGTCCACAGATACGCAGTATTTT
clone size: -; V gene: TRBV5-6; J gene: TRBJ2-3; D gene: TRBD2; CDR3 protein: CASSSGRGADTQYF; CDR3 DNA: TGTGCCAGCAGCAGCGGGAGAGGGGCAGATACGCAGTATTTT